One and the same sample provided the 31 T cell receptor beta chains below, sequenced in a study of patients and donors after allogeneic stem cell transplantation. A single record per CDR3 protein comes from TCRdb applying MiXCR to the RT-PCR reads. The sample consists of more than 850,000 distinct CDR3 sequences, more than 15% of them appearing once. The sequenced sample was blood, either unsorted or a sorted T cell fraction (not recorded which). These receptors originate from a human donor who was either an allogeneic HSCT recipient or a stem cell or donor lymphocyte infusion donor (not recorded which). It is not recorded whose cells these are; they may come from a transplant donor.

This sequence joins TRBV7-2 and TRBJ2-2, with 7 bases fitting TRBD1. The trim removed 5 bases at V and 5 bases at J, leaving 11 bases unmatched. CDR3 size: 16 residues. From germline, CDR1 is SGHTA and CDR2 FQGNSA. CDR3 nucleotide sequence: TGTGCCAGCAGCCGTCCAGGGGGTGGACTGACCGGGGAGCTGTTTTTT. This codes for CASSRPGGGLTGELFF.

This clonotype has only a few counts. V is TRBV4-1 and J is TRBJ2-1; the D gene is possibly TRBD1 (6 bases). The CDR3 sequence is 14 residues long. V gave up 0 bases and J gave up 9 bases, with 12 bases separating them. Germline V lookup: CDR1 MGHRA, CDR2 YSYEKL. CDR3 amino acids: CASSQDRGRSEQFF. The CDR3 coding sequence is TGCGCCAGCAGCCAAGACAGGGGTCGTAGTGAGCAGTTCTTC.

This clonotype has more than one count but fewer than ten. The chain has TRBV9 and TRBJ1-1; D gene ambiguous. CDR1 is SGDLS and CDR2 is YYNGEE in the germline V gene. The CDR3 loop spans 16 amino acids. The V end lost 0 bases, the J end lost 1 base, and 13 bases lay between the germline ends. The CDR3, as DNA: TGTGCCAGCAGCGTAGCTGGGGTTGGAGGGAACACTGAAGCTTTCTTT. It codes for CASSVAGVGGNTEAFF.

This clonotype was recorded a few times. This sequence joins TRBV20-1 and TRBJ1-1; D possibly corresponds to TRBD1 (5 bases). Germline CDR1 reads DFQATT; CDR2 reads SNEGSKA (reference sequence). Trimming took 7 bases from V and 4 from J, leaving 22 bases between them. The CDR3 runs 15 residues. CDR3 amino acids: CSVSRDSLRFTEAFF. The CDR3 DNA is TGCAGTGTATCTCGGGACTCACTGCGGTTCACTGAAGCTTTCTTT.

V gene TRBV7-9 combines with J gene TRBJ2-3, with TRBD2 as a possible D gene (5 bases). The germline V gene has CDR1 SEHNR and CDR2 FQNEAQ (reference sequence). Trimming took 3 bases from V and 1 from J, leaving 11 bases between them. The CDR3 loop spans 15 amino acids. CDR3: CASSFIPGGTDTQYF. CDR3 coding DNA: TGTGCCAGCAGCTTTATACCCGGGGGCACAGATACGCAGTATTTT.

The table lists this clonotype with many counts. The chain joins TRBV27 to TRBJ2-1; 9 bases fit TRBD2. The CDR3 contains 19 residues. Germline CDR1 reads MNHEY; CDR2 reads SMNVEV (reference sequence). V shed 5 bases, J shed 3 bases, and the junction held 17 bases outside the gene matches. CDR3 region: CASSTPVGSGRTHYNEQFF. The CDR3 nucleotides are TGTGCCAGCAGTACCCCCGTCGGGAGCGGGAGGACCCACTACAATGAGCAGTTCTTC.

This clonotype was picked up a small number of times. The rearrangement links TRBV7-2 to TRBJ2-5; 8 nucleotides agree with TRBD1. With 5 bases clipped from V and 2 bases from J, the junction kept 7 bases outside the gene matches. Germline V gene lookup returns CDR1 SGHTA and CDR2 FQGNSA. This CDR3 has 15 amino acids. The CDR3 protein is CASSTLTGAQETQYF. CDR3 sequence (DNA): TGTGCCAGCAGCACGTTGACAGGGGCGCAAGAGACCCAGTACTTC.

The table lists this clonotype with a few counts. This chain uses TRBV24-1 with TRBJ2-7; 7 bases map to TRBD2. The CDR3 spans 15 residues. Germline V gives CDR1 KGHDR, CDR2 SFDVKD. Trimming at V came to 3 bases and at J to 1 base, leaving 5 bases not matched to a gene. CDR3 amino acids: CATSDLQRGSYEQYF. CDR3 in DNA: TGTGCCACCAGTGATCTCCAGCGGGGTTCCTACGAGCAGTACTTC.

The CDR3 region has the DNA TGTGCCAGCAGTCGGGGAGTCGACTCTGGGGCCAACGTCCTGACTTTC. Its translation: CASSRGVDSGANVLTF. The chain combines TRBV6-1 with TRBJ2-6; possibly TRBD2 for D (5 bases). The CDR3 has 16 amino acids. The germline V gene encodes CDR1 MNHNS and CDR2 SASEGT. Trimming pared 5 bases from V and 0 bases from J, leaving 11 bases between.

At least ten counts were recorded for this clonotype. The chain uses TRBV20-1 and TRBJ1-5; no firm D call. The CDR3 loop spans 14 amino acids. Trimming took 3 bases from V and 2 from J, leaving 11 bases between them. The germline V gene encodes CDR1 DFQATT and CDR2 SNEGSKA (reference sequence). The CDR3 DNA is TGCAGTGCTAGGGCTTTCATAGGCAATCAGCCCCAGCATTTT. Translated, it gives CSARAFIGNQPQHF.

The gene calls are TRBV12-3 or TRBV12-4 and TRBJ1-2; tentatively, D is TRBD1 (6 bases). This CDR3 comprises 16 residues. Trimming pared 0 bases from V and 6 bases from J, leaving 17 bases between. In DNA, the CDR3 is TGTGCCAGCAGTTTAGCGGGGGCAGGGGATGGGAATGGCTACACCTTC. Its translation: CASSLAGAGDGNGYTF.

The table lists this clonotype with a few counts. This chain links TRBV12-3 or TRBV12-4 with TRBJ1-2, with 9 bases fitting TRBD1. This CDR3 contains 14 residues. With 2 bases clipped from V and 4 bases from J, the junction kept 2 bases outside the gene matches. In DNA form, the CDR3 reads TGTGCCAGCAGTTTACCGGGACAGGGCTATGGCTACACCTTC. This encodes CASSLPGQGYGYTF.

The genes are TRBV21-1 and TRBJ2-1. TRBV21-1 has pseudogene status. The CDR3 loop spans 18 amino acids. CDR3 bases: TGTGCCAGCAGCAAAGTGAGTAAGGACCCACCTACTCGGAATGAGCAGTTCTTC. Residues: CASSKVSKDPPTRNEQFF.

This clonotype was detected only a few times. The rearrangement uses TRBV7-2 and TRBJ2-7; 9 positions match TRBD2. Germline V gene data show CDR1 as SGHTA and CDR2 as FQGNSA. There are 14 residues in the CDR3. With V trimmed by 5 bases and J by 6 bases, 8 bases remained unmatched. CDR3 loop: CASSPGLATTEQYF. The CDR3 DNA sequence: TGTGCCAGCAGCCCGGGACTAGCCACTACCGAGCAGTACTTC.

V and J are TRBV2 and TRBJ2-3, with D perhaps being TRBD1 or TRBD2 (6 bases each). Trimming removed 6 bases from V and 6 bases from J, with 16 bases in between. This CDR3 comprises 14 residues. Germline CDR1 and CDR2: SNHLY and FYNNEI. CDR3 protein: CASSQEGGGDTQYF. In nucleotides, the CDR3 is TGTGCCAGCAGCCAGGAGGGGGGCGGGGATACGCAGTATTTT.

The sample holds many counts of this clonotype. The chain couples TRBV5-1 to TRBJ1-2; D remains ambiguous. Germline CDR1 is SGHRS and CDR2 is YFSETQ. There are 13 residues in the CDR3. Trimming removed 5 bases at V and 4 bases at J, with 12 bases between. CDR3 nucleotide sequence: TGCGCCAGCAGACGCAACAGTATCTATGGCTACACCTTC. Translating gives CASRRNSIYGYTF.

V usage is TRBV4-2 and J usage is TRBJ2-1, with 11 bases fitting TRBD2. V was pared by 4 bases and J by 15 bases, with 5 bases of the junction left unmatched. Germline values: CDR1 LGHNA, CDR2 YNFKEQ. CDR3 length equals 12 residues. The CDR3 spells CASSLAGGPGFF. CDR3 in DNA: TGTGCCAGCAGCCTAGCGGGAGGGCCTGGGTTCTTC.

The gene calls are TRBV5-1 and TRBJ2-5, with TRBD1 matching 11 bases. Losses at the gene ends were 4 bases for V and 0 bases for J; bases not matched to a gene: 2. In germline, CDR1 is SGHRS, CDR2 YFSETQ. This CDR3 spans 15 amino acids. The CDR3 bases are TGCGCCAGCAGCCGGGACAGGGGGAACCAAGAGACCCAGTACTTC. It translates to CASSRDRGNQETQYF.

J is TRBJ1-1 and V is TRBV30; 7 nucleotides agree with TRBD1. Germline loops: CDR1 GTSNPN, CDR2 SVGIG (reference sequence). The junction had 11 bases not matched to a gene; V was cut back by 5 bases and J by 5 bases. The CDR3 is made up of 14 amino acids. In nucleotides, the CDR3 is TGTGCCTGGGAGGGAGGTACAGGGGTAACTGAAGCTTTCTTT. Amino acid sequence: CAWEGGTGVTEAFF.

CDR3 loop: CASTKGGGRANTEAFF. The CDR3 DNA sequence: TGTGCCAGCACCAAAGGAGGGGGACGGGCCAACACTGAAGCTTTCTTT. The chain combines TRBV6-1 with TRBJ1-1; a possible D gene is TRBD1 (6 bases). Trimming pared 7 bases from V and 2 bases from J, leaving 20 bases between. Germline CDR1 and CDR2: MNHNS and SASEGT. The CDR3 consists of 16 residues.

V gene TRBV6-5 combines with J gene TRBJ2-2, with 10 bases identical to TRBD1. After removal of 2 bases from V and 6 bases from J, the junction contained 3 bases not matched to a gene. The germline V gene encodes CDR1 MNHEY and CDR2 SVGAGI. CDR3 length: 15 amino acids. The CDR3 DNA is TGTGCCAGCAGTTACCAAGGACAGGGGGCCGGGGAGCTGTTTTTT. It specifies CASSYQGQGAGELFF.

This rearrangement joins TRBV3-1 to TRBJ1-5; a possible D gene is TRBD1 (5 bases). CDR3 length: 14 residues. The V and J ends lost 7 bases and 7 bases respectively, with 17 bases between them. The germline CDR1 and CDR2 sequences are LGHDT and YNNKEL (reference sequence). CDR3 DNA: TGTGCCAGCACCCTAAGGGGTAGCAGGCAGCCCCAGCATTTT. Translated, it gives CASTLRGSRQPQHF.

The sample holds a few counts of this clonotype. The V call is TRBV9, the J call TRBJ2-7, with TRBD2 matching 9 bases. Germline loops: CDR1 SGDLS, CDR2 YYNGEE. The CDR3 is 13 amino acids. V lost 5 bases to trimming and J lost 6 bases; unmatched junction nucleotides: 6. The CDR3 sequence: CASRGSGSAEQYF. The CDR3 DNA reads as TGTGCCAGCAGGGGTAGCGGGAGCGCCGAGCAGTACTTC.

This clonotype occurred many times. This rearrangement joins TRBV4-1 to TRBJ2-1; 7 nucleotides line up with TRBD2. With V trimmed by 3 bases and J by 0 bases, 5 bases remained unmatched. This CDR3 is built from 16 residues. Germline-derived CDR1 and CDR2 are MGHRA and YSYEKL. CDR3 protein: CASSHLADLSYNEQFF. The CDR3, as DNA: TGCGCCAGCAGCCACCTAGCGGACCTCTCCTACAATGAGCAGTTCTTC.

V and J are TRBV15 and TRBJ2-2; D gene unclear. Trimming removed 0 bases at V and 3 bases at J, with 5 bases between. The V gene's germline CDR1 is LNHNV and CDR2 YYDKDF (reference sequence). This CDR3 has 14 amino acids. CDR3 nucleotides: TGTGCCACCAGCAGAGATCTAGACACCGGGGAGCTGTTTTTT. As protein: CATSRDLDTGELFF.

This clonotype was found a few times. V and J are TRBV5-1 and TRBJ2-1; 10 bases match TRBD2. V trimming: 4 bases; J trimming: 7 bases; junction bases outside the gene matches: 8. CDR3 size: 15 residues. Germline V gene data show CDR1 as SGHRS and CDR2 as YFSETQ. The CDR3 region has the DNA TGCGCCAGCAGCCCGGGACTAGCGTGGTCGAATGAGCAGTTCTTC. Amino acids: CASSPGLAWSNEQFF.

The chain is built from TRBV3-1 and TRBJ2-1, with no clear D. Germline V lookup: CDR1 LGHDT, CDR2 YNNKEL (reference sequence). The CDR3 is 12 amino acids. V dropped 4 bases and J dropped 6 bases, with 7 bases sitting between them. The CDR3 protein is CASSLLRNEQFF. In nucleotides, the CDR3 is TGTGCCAGCAGCCTCCTTCGCAATGAGCAGTTCTTC.

The V and J genes are TRBV6-4 and TRBJ2-1, with D unclear. Trimming stripped 2 bases from V and 6 bases from J, with 11 bases between. This CDR3 comprises 14 residues. The germline gives CDR1 MRHNA, CDR2 SNTAGT. DNA of the CDR3: TGTGCCAGCAGTGACGGTCCTTCAGGCAATGAGCAGTTCTTC. Residues: CASSDGPSGNEQFF.

Here the CDR3 reads CASSYGRGGETQYF. The CDR3 nucleotides are TGTGCCAGCAGCTACGGAAGGGGGGGAGAGACCCAGTACTTC. This rearrangement joins TRBV7-2 to TRBJ2-5; D is possibly TRBD2 (7 bases). Germline V gene data show CDR1 as SGHTA and CDR2 as FQGNSA. The CDR3 consists of 14 residues. V lost 4 bases, J lost 4 bases, and 13 bases lay in between.

This clonotype was detected ten times or more. This rearrangement joins TRBV9 to TRBJ1-1; D is uncertain. Germline V CDR1 and CDR2: SGDLS, YYNGEE. CDR3 length: 13 amino acids. Trimming shortened V by 0 bases and J by 1 base, and 4 bases separated the two germline ends. The chain's CDR3 is CASSVVKNTEAFF. For the CDR3, the DNA is TGTGCCAGCAGCGTAGTCAAGAACACTGAAGCTTTCTTT. Supplemented by reference TRBV9 and TRBJ1-1, the full variable domain reads DSGVTQTPKHLITATGQRVTLRCSPRSGDLSVYWYQQSLDQGLQFLIQYYNGEERAKGNILERFSAQQFPDLHSELNLSSLELGDSALYFCASSVVKNTEAFFGQGTRLTVV.

The chain uses TRBV27 and TRBJ1-1, with 7 nucleotides matching TRBD1. This CDR3 contains 15 residues. Losses at the gene ends were 6 bases for V and 3 bases for J; bases not matched to a gene: 10. CDR1 and CDR2 from the germline V gene are MNHEY and SMNVEV (reference sequence). Written as DNA, the CDR3 is TGTGCCAGCAGCCTCTCGACAGGGAGGGACACTGAAGCTTTCTTT. This codes for CASSLSTGRDTEAFF.